The present T cell receptor (beta chain) was sequenced within a study of T cells of healthy individuals. CDR3 length: 14 amino acids. Losses at the gene ends were 3 bases for V and 9 bases for J; bases not matched to a gene: 11. Germline lookup yields CDR1 SGDLS and CDR2 YYNGEE. This clonotype has a count of ten or more. Via MiXCR, TCRdb re-called the 5' RACE reads, giving one row per CDR3 protein. This table has tens of thousands of distinct CDR3 sequences, around 16% appearing once. The sequence was obtained from a human donor in good health. The chain combines TRBV9 with TRBJ2-5; the match to TRBD2 covers 7 bases. The CDR3 bases are TGTGCCAGCAGCGGGGGGAGCGGGGACGGGGCCCAGTACTTC. It encodes CASSGGSGDGAQYF.